This TCR beta chain was identified during a study of T cell repertoires in cytomegalovirus infection. On this clonotype: The antigen is not known.

One entry per CDR3 protein, called by TCRdb with MiXCR from the reads. Altogether about 68,000 distinct CDR3 sequences are present, about 22% being singletons, with the ten largest covering 60% to 80%. Between the trimmed V and J ends, which lost 4 bases and 4 bases, there was a span of 14 bases. The CDR3 contains 15 residues. Study observations and caveats: Carriage of CMV together with the relevant HLA was identifiable through cumulative public TCR beta family frequency.

The TCR was taken from a human donor in good health (CMV status not recorded). Some clones in this sample may be carry-over from other donors' samples. What was sequenced was PBMCs, sequenced either directly or after in vitro stimulation (not recorded which). The V gene is TRBV12-3 or TRBV12-4, the J gene TRBJ1-3, with a weak D call TRBD1 (5 bases). CDR3 region: CASSSFQGAGNTIYF. CDR3 in DNA: TGTGCCAGCAGTTCGTTTCAGGGTGCGGGAAACACCATATATTTT.